The 31 T cell receptor beta chains given below trace back to one sample, sequenced in a study of T cell changes during pregnancy in multiple sclerosis. Measured with immunoSEQ multiplex PCR; TCRdb has only the in-frame clones, and not every one. The sample contains under 75,000 clones, roughly nine tenths of which appear only once. This specimen was peripheral blood, taken in the third trimester of pregnancy. All receptors derive from a female donor in good health, enrolled as a control in a pregnancy study.

The sample holds a few counts of this clone. The rearrangement links TRBV27 to TRBJ2-2; 9 bases are shared with TRBD2. Trimming cost V 2 bases and J 6 bases; bases outside gene matches: 4. Germline V gene data show CDR1 as MNHEY and CDR2 as SMNVEV (reference sequence). There are 15 residues in the CDR3. The CDR3 spells CASSLQAGGPGELFF. The DNA for the CDR3 is TGTGCCAGCAGTTTACAAGCGGGAGGCCCCGGGGAGCTGTTTTTT.

The rearrangement uses TRBV14 and TRBJ1-1; D is ambiguous. The V gene lost 0 bases and the J gene lost 10 bases, with 12 bases spanning the gap. The CDR3 extends over 13 amino acids. Germline V lookup: CDR1 SGHDN, CDR2 FVKESK. CDR3 DNA sequence: TGTGCCAGCAGCCAAGATGGGAGGGATTTAGCTTTCTTT. Protein sequence: CASSQDGRDLAFF.

In this sample, this clone turned up once. V and J are TRBV6-5 and TRBJ1-4; TRBD1 is a possible D gene (5 bases). Germline loops: CDR1 MNHEY, CDR2 SVGAGI. The CDR3 is made up of 14 amino acids. Trimming took 6 bases from V and 5 from J, leaving 13 bases between them. The CDR3: CASSRQGGNEKLFF. DNA of the CDR3: TGTGCCAGCAGCCGTCAGGGTGGAAATGAAAAACTGTTTTTT.

The CDR3 region is CASSISTSGFTDTQYF. The DNA of the CDR3 is TGTGCCAGCAGCATAAGCACTAGCGGGTTCACAGATACGCAGTATTTT. This chain links TRBV7-9 with TRBJ2-3; 9 nucleotides match TRBD2. The CDR3 sequence is 16 residues long. Per the germline V gene, CDR1 is SEHNR and CDR2 is FQNEAQ (reference sequence). J was trimmed by 2 bases and V by 5 bases; bases with no gene match: 8.

V usage is TRBV7-4 and J usage is TRBJ1-1; unclear D gene. V was trimmed by 6 bases and J by 3 bases, leaving 11 bases between them. In germline, CDR1 is SGHVT, CDR2 SQSDAQ. This CDR3 region has 13 residues. The CDR3 sequence is CASSSLGDTEAFF. CDR3 in DNA: TGTGCCAGCAGTTCCCTAGGAGACACTGAAGCTTTCTTT.

This clone was counted a single time. CDR3 region: CASSLEGYNSPLHF. DNA for the CDR3: TGTGCCAGCAGCTTAGAGGGTTATAATTCACCCCTCCACTTT. This chain uses TRBV2 with TRBJ1-6; D is undetermined. The V end was cut by 6 bases, the J end by 4 bases, with 10 bases between. The CDR3 runs to 14 residues. Germline loops: CDR1 SNHLY, CDR2 FYNNEI.

The chain's CDR3 is CASSLVGQGVGEQFF. The CDR3 DNA sequence: TGTGCCAGCAGCTTAGTGGGACAGGGGGTCGGTGAGCAGTTCTTC. The chain is built from TRBV7-9 and TRBJ2-1; 11 bases match TRBD1. The V gene end was trimmed by 1 base and the J gene end by 9 bases; junction bases not matched to a gene: 5. Germline V CDR1 and CDR2: SEHNR, FQNEAQ (reference sequence). The CDR3 spans 15 residues.

This chain uses TRBV7-9 with TRBJ2-2; TRBD2 agrees at 13 bases. V shed 7 bases and J 8 bases; nucleotides not matched to a gene: 10. CDR3 length equals 16 residues. The germline gives CDR1 SEHNR, CDR2 FQNEAQ (reference sequence). The CDR3: CASTHTSGGAGGELFF. The CDR3 nucleotides are TGTGCCAGCACCCATACTAGCGGGGGGGCCGGAGGGGAGCTGTTTTTT.

The V call is TRBV7-2, the J call TRBJ1-2; D gene ambiguous. CDR1 and CDR2 from the germline V gene are SGHTA and FQGNSA. V lost 5 bases, J lost 2 bases, and 12 bases lay in between. The CDR3 totals 14 residues. The CDR3 DNA sequence: TGTGCCAGCAGCATTCAGGTACAGAACTATGGCTACACCTTC. This gives the protein CASSIQVQNYGYTF.

This chain links TRBV4-3 with TRBJ2-7; TRBD1 aligns across 9 bases. The trim removed 0 bases at V and 3 bases at J, leaving 9 bases unmatched. Germline V gene sequence: CDR1 LGHNA, CDR2 YSLEER. CDR3 length equals 17 residues. CDR3 nucleotide sequence: TGCGCCAGCAGCCAAGATTGGGGGACAGGGAGTTTCTACGAGCAGTACTTC. This sequence encodes CASSQDWGTGSFYEQYF.

The chain uses TRBV25-1 and TRBJ2-1; the D is unclear. This CDR3 region has 16 residues. Between the trimmed V and J ends, which lost 6 bases and 2 bases, there was a span of 17 bases. Germline-derived CDR1 and CDR2 are MGHDK and SYGVNS. The CDR3 here is CASSRREAPPYNEQFF. As DNA, the CDR3 is TGTGCCAGCAGCCGCCGAGAGGCGCCTCCCTACAATGAGCAGTTCTTC.

The J gene is TRBJ2-2, the V gene TRBV7-3; TRBD1 matches 7 bases. CDR1 and CDR2 from the germline V gene are SGHTA and FQGTGA. J lost 3 bases, V lost 6 bases, and 10 bases had no gene match. The CDR3 sequence is 16 residues long. CDR3: CASSKQGWKDTGELFF. CDR3 coding DNA: TGTGCCAGCAGTAAACAGGGGTGGAAGGACACCGGGGAGCTGTTTTTT.

CDR3 in amino acids: CASSAERLSWDEQFF. DNA for the CDR3: TGTGCCAGTAGCGCGGAGCGGCTATCATGGGATGAGCAGTTCTTC. The chain joins TRBV2 to TRBJ2-1; TRBD2 is a possible D gene (5 bases). The CDR3 has 15 residues. The V end lost 9 bases, the J end lost 8 bases, and 23 bases lay between the germline ends. Germline lookup yields CDR1 SNHLY and CDR2 FYNNEI.

This chain uses TRBV9 with TRBJ1-4; 10 bases line up with TRBD1. CDR3 length: 15 residues. Trimming at V came to 4 bases and at J to 6 bases, leaving 6 bases not matched to a gene. Germline CDR1 is SGDLS and CDR2 is YYNGEE. CDR3 coding DNA: TGTGCCAGCAGCATCCTAGGACAGGGGGATGAAAAACTGTTTTTT. As protein: CASSILGQGDEKLFF.

This clone was detected once. This chain links TRBV7-5 with TRBJ1-1; TRBD1 is the table's D call and was not checked against the DNA. TRBV7-5 is flagged as a pseudogene. The CDR3 spans 11 residues. The CDR3 protein is CPQQDPVEAFF. CDR3 in DNA: TGTCCCCAGCAGGATCCAGTCGAAGCTTTCTTT.

The chain uses TRBV5-1 and TRBJ2-5; 7 nucleotides align to TRBD2. This CDR3 spans 17 amino acids. Germline V gives CDR1 SGHRS, CDR2 YFSETQ. V was pared by 0 bases and J by 1 base, with 9 bases of the junction left unmatched. The CDR3 reads CASSLARKRDLQETQYF. The CDR3 coding sequence is TGCGCCAGCAGCTTGGCCAGGAAGCGGGACCTCCAAGAGACCCAGTACTTC.

The J gene is TRBJ2-1, the V gene TRBV19, with TRBD1 as a possible D gene (6 bases). Per germline, CDR1 LNHDA and CDR2 SQIVND (reference sequence). Trimming stripped 3 bases from V and 5 bases from J, with 14 bases between. The CDR3 is made up of 15 amino acids. The chain's CDR3 is CASSITGKMNNEQFF. Written as DNA, the CDR3 is TGTGCCAGTAGTATCACAGGGAAGATGAACAATGAGCAGTTCTTC.

The V and J genes are TRBV4-3 and TRBJ2-6, with TRBD1 identical over 8 bases. The CDR3 extends over 19 amino acids. Losses at the gene ends were 4 bases for V and 1 base for J; bases not matched to a gene: 12. The germline CDR1 and CDR2 sequences are LGHNA and YSLEER. The CDR3 coding sequence is TGCGCCAGCAGCCGCGATCACCAGGGGGCCGGGTCTGGGGCCAACGTCCTGACTTTC. The encoded protein is CASSRDHQGAGSGANVLTF.

The chain has TRBV6-4 and TRBJ1-5; no definite D call. Germline lookup yields CDR1 MRHNA and CDR2 SNTAGT. The CDR3 sequence is 13 residues long. Trimming took off 4 bases at V and 7 bases at J, with 11 bases between the two ends. CDR3 bases: TGTGCCAGCAGTGCTCGAGCGCAACAGCCCCAGCATTTT. Translating gives CASSARAQQPQHF.

The V call is TRBV5-1, the J call TRBJ1-3; no reliable D call. The CDR3 has 15 amino acids. Germline CDR1 is SGHRS and CDR2 is YFSETQ. Trimming took off 4 bases at V and 0 bases at J, with 11 bases between the two ends. The CDR3 nucleotides read TGCGCCAGCAGCCTGGGAGGGATCTCTGGAAACACCATATATTTT. It is translated as CASSLGGISGNTIYF.

V usage is TRBV7-3 and J usage is TRBJ2-5, with 11 positions matching TRBD2. This CDR3 contains 19 residues. Trimming removed 2 bases from V and 5 bases from J; junction bases left unmatched: 16. Germline V gene lookup returns CDR1 SGHTA and CDR2 FQGTGA. The CDR3 spells CASSLQPRGSGGAEETQYF. CDR3 DNA: TGTGCCAGCAGCTTACAGCCGAGGGGTAGCGGGGGGGCCGAGGAGACCCAGTACTTC. The full variable domain, its missing parts supplied by reference TRBV7-3 and TRBJ2-5, is GAGVSQTPSNKVTEKGKYVELRCDPISGHTALYWYRQSLGQGPEFLIYFQGTGAADDSGLPNDRFFAVRPEGSVSTLKIQRTERGDSAVYLCASSLQPRGSGGAEETQYFGPGTRLLVL.

This chain joins TRBV7-2 and TRBJ2-7; 9 bases are a match to TRBD1. Germline CDR1 SGHTA, CDR2 FQGNSA. This CDR3 spans 15 amino acids. Trimming removed 5 bases from V and 4 bases from J; junction bases left unmatched: 9. The CDR3 reads CASSPTGQGLYEQYF. CDR3 coding DNA: TGTGCCAGCAGCCCCACGGGACAGGGTTTATACGAGCAGTACTTC.

This chain connects TRBV27 to TRBJ1-1; D unresolved. Germline V gene lookup returns CDR1 MNHEY and CDR2 SMNVEV (reference sequence). Trimming left V 5 bases short and J 8 bases short, with 15 bases between. This CDR3 is 13 amino acids long. CDR3 amino acids: CASSPPSGGEAFF. The CDR3 DNA follows: TGTGCCAGCAGTCCACCGTCGGGAGGCGAAGCTTTCTTT.

CDR3 bases: TGTGCCAGCAGCTGGGGGACAGGGGGCCAAGAGACCCAGTACTTC. It codes for CASSWGTGGQETQYF. The rearrangement links TRBV5-6 to TRBJ2-5; 11 nucleotides agree with TRBD1. The V segment lost 3 bases and the J segment 1 base; nucleotides outside the gene matches: 2. The germline V gene has CDR1 SGHDT and CDR2 YYEEEE. The CDR3 is 15 amino acids.

This sequence joins TRBV14 and TRBJ2-5; D is unclear. V dropped 1 base and J dropped 1 base, with 7 bases sitting between them. This CDR3 contains 14 residues. Germline V lookup: CDR1 SGHDN, CDR2 FVKESK. Here the CDR3 DNA reads TGTGCCAGCAGCCAAGTACTCGGCCAAGAGACCCAGTACTTC. Amino acids: CASSQVLGQETQYF.

The CDR3 region has the DNA TGCGCCAGCAGCCCAGGGGTGGGGGATCGAGGCACTGAAGCTTTCTTT. It translates to CASSPGVGDRGTEAFF. The chain uses TRBV5-1 and TRBJ1-1, with D perhaps TRBD1 (6 bases). Germline assignment: CDR1 SGHRS and CDR2 YFSETQ. V lost 4 bases to trimming and J lost 4 bases, with 20 bases between them. This CDR3 has 16 residues.

V and J are TRBV13 and TRBJ2-3; TRBD2 matches 7 bases. V lost 2 bases, J lost 0 bases, and 5 bases stayed unmatched. The CDR3 is 16 residues long. CDR1 and CDR2 (germline): PRHDT, FYEKMQ (reference sequence). The CDR3 DNA reads TGTGCCAGCAGCTTACCCGGGAGGCGAAGCACAGATACGCAGTATTTT. Translation gives CASSLPGRRSTDTQYF.

The chain has TRBV18 and TRBJ1-2, with 7 bases that match TRBD1. The CDR3 loop spans 13 amino acids. In germline, CDR1 is KGHSH, CDR2 LQKENI. The J segment lost 2 bases and the V segment lost 4 bases, leaving 1 base of the junction unmatched. CDR3 DNA sequence: TGTGCCAGCTCACAGACAGGGAACTATGGCTACACCTTC. This translates into CASSQTGNYGYTF.

The chain employs TRBV4-3 and TRBJ1-2; a possible D gene is TRBD1 (5 bases). V lost 1 base and J lost 4, with 13 bases in between. CDR1 and CDR2 (germline): LGHNA, YSLEER. The CDR3 length is 15 residues. CDR3 loop: CASSQVVGGTYGYTF. For the CDR3, the DNA is TGCGCCAGCAGCCAAGTCGTGGGGGGAACCTATGGCTACACCTTC.

The chain joins TRBV5-1 to TRBJ2-1; 8 nucleotides align to TRBD2. The CDR3 is 15 residues long. From germline, CDR1 is SGHRS and CDR2 YFSETQ. V trimming: 6 bases; J trimming: 2 bases; junction bases outside the gene matches: 7. CDR3 residues: CASTITGGPYNEQFF. The CDR3 DNA follows: TGCGCCAGCACTATTACGGGAGGGCCCTACAATGAGCAGTTCTTC.

This clone was observed once. The chain employs TRBV4-2 and TRBJ1-5; possible D gene TRBD1, 5 bases. This CDR3 has 17 amino acids. The V gene's germline CDR1 is LGHNA and CDR2 YNFKEQ. Trimming took off 0 bases at V and 7 bases at J, with 19 bases between the two ends. The CDR3, as DNA: TGTGCCAGCAGCCAAGAAATTCGGCCTTTTAAGGGGCAGCCCCAGCATTTT. Protein: CASSQEIRPFKGQPQHF.